The sequence of this T cell receptor (beta chain) was determined in a study of blood T cell repertoires in COVID-19. Trimming left V 3 bases short and J 2 bases short, with 13 bases between. Germline CDR1 and CDR2: KGHSH and LQKENI. The CDR3 runs to 15 residues. The method was immunoSEQ multiplex PCR; TCRdb's version includes in-frame clones alone and lacks a portion of them. The sample lists approximately 34,000 clones, 80% seen once, with approximately 15% in the top ten. The specimen was peripheral blood. V usage is TRBV18 and J usage is TRBJ2-5; D gene ambiguous. This clonotype was obtained from a woman aged 65 to 85 with acute or convalescent COVID-19. The CDR3 DNA sequence: TGTGCCAGCTCACCGAGTCTAGTAGGACAAGAGACCCAGTACTTC. Encoded protein: CASSPSLVGQETQYF.